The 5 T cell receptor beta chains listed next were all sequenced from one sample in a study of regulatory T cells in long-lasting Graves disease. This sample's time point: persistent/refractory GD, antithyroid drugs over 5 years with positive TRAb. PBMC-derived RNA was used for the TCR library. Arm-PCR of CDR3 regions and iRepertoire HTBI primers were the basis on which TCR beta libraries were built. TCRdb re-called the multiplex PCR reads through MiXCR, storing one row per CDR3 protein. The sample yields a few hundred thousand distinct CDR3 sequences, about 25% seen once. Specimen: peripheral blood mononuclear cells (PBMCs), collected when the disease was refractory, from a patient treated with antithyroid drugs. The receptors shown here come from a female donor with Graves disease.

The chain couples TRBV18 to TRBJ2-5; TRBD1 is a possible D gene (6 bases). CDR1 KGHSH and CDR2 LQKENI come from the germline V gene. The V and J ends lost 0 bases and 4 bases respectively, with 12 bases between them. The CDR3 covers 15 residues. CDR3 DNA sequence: TGTGCCAGCTCACCACCGACGGGACACAGAGAGACCCAGTACTTC. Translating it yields CASSPPTGHRETQYF. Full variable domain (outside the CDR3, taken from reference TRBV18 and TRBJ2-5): NAGVMQNPRHLVRRRGQEARLRCSPMKGHSHVYWYRQLPEEGLKFMVYLQKENIIDESGMPKERFSAEFPKEGPSILRIQQVVRGDSAAYFCASSPPTGHRETQYFGPGTRLLVL.

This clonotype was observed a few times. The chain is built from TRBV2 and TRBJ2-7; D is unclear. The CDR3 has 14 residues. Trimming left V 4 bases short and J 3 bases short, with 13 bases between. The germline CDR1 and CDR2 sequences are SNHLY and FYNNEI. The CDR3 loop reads CASSVLMSSYEQYF. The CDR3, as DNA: TGTGCCAGCAGTGTTCTTATGTCCAGCTACGAGCAGTACTTC.

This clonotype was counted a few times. CDR3 sequence: CSARDFGTGGYANYGYTF. CDR3 in DNA: TGCAGTGCTAGAGACTTTGGGACAGGGGGGTATGCTAACTATGGCTACACCTTC. The rearrangement uses TRBV20-1 and TRBJ1-2, with 11 bases fitting TRBD1. Germline CDR1 DFQATT, CDR2 SNEGSKA (reference sequence). The J segment lost 0 bases and the V segment lost 0 bases, leaving 9 bases of the junction unmatched. This CDR3 has 18 residues.

Here the CDR3 DNA reads TGTGCCAGCAGTTTTGCCGGGGGTGGTACCGGGGAGCTGTTTTTT. Its translation is CASSFAGGGTGELFF. The rearrangement links TRBV12-3 or TRBV12-4 to TRBJ2-2; D possibly corresponds to TRBD2 (6 bases). This CDR3 is built from 15 residues. The V end was cut by 3 bases, the J end by 5 bases, with 13 bases between.

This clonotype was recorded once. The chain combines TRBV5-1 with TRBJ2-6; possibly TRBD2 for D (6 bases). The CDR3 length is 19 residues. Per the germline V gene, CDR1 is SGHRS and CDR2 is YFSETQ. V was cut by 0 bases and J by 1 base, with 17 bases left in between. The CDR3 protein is CASSLVGRGSHSGANVLTF. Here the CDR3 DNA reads TGCGCCAGCAGCTTGGTGGGGCGGGGTTCTCATTCTGGGGCCAACGTCCTGACTTTC.